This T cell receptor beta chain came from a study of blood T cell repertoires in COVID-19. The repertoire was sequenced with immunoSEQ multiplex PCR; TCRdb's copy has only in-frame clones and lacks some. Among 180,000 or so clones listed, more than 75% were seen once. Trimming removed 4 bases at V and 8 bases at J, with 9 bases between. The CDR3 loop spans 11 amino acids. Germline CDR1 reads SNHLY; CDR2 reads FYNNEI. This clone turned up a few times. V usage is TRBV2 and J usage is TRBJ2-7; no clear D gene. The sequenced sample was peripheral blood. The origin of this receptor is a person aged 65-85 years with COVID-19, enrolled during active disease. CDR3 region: CASSVSAKQYF. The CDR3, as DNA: TGTGCCAGCAGTGTTTCCGCTAAGCAGTACTTC.